The following is a T cell receptor beta chain sequence with its context. The source of the sample is a study of blood T cell repertoires in COVID-19. About the research overall: Nucleic acid was either cDNA or gDNA, and it came from T cells, B-cell-depleted T cells, or PBMCs.

In the authors' workflow: Using reference gene primer amplification, nucleated cell counts were estimated. TCRdb keeps only in-frame clones here, not all; method: immunoSEQ multiplex PCR. V, J and clone size derive from that table, while D and trimming were established from the DNA sequence. The table includes some 120,000 clones, more than 80% detected once. The V and J ends lost 1 base and 2 bases respectively, with 20 bases between them. The CDR3 runs to 18 residues. The germline V gene encodes CDR1 SGHKS and CDR2 YYEKEE (reference sequence). This clonotype was sampled from a woman in her fifties or sixties with acute or convalescent COVID-19. Sequenced sample: peripheral blood. V is TRBV5-5 and J is TRBJ2-3; tentatively, D is TRBD2 (5 bases). The CDR3 protein is CASSLSASSHTTTDTQYF. The CDR3 region has the DNA TGTGCCAGCAGCTTGTCAGCTAGCAGCCATACAACCACAGATACGCAGTATTTT.